Shown below are 13 T cell receptor beta chains from a single sample sequenced in a study of cytomegalovirus exposure and HLA in healthy donors. Method: immunoSEQ multiplex PCR; TCRdb's copy keeps in-frame clones and lacks some. The sample shows roughly 260,000 clones, 87% of them seen only once. Sample: PBMCs. The source of these receptors is a man between 18 and 29 years old in good health and CMV-seronegative.

The chain combines TRBV27 with TRBJ2-1; D possibly corresponds to TRBD2 (5 bases). The CDR3 extends over 16 amino acids. V lost 6 bases to trimming and J lost 1 base, with 16 bases between them. The germline V gene encodes CDR1 MNHEY and CDR2 SMNVEV (reference sequence). Here the CDR3 DNA reads TGTGCCAGCAGCCCATCCCGGACTGATTCCTACAATGAGCAGTTCTTC. Its protein is CASSPSRTDSYNEQFF.

The chain recombines TRBV7-2 with TRBJ2-5; 8 bases are a match to TRBD2. Germline values: CDR1 SGHTA, CDR2 FQGNSA. V was pared by 2 bases and J by 2 bases, with 4 bases of the junction left unmatched. The CDR3 spans 15 residues. The CDR3 loop is CASSLIVAGQETQYF. The CDR3 region has the DNA TGTGCCAGCAGCTTAATAGTAGCGGGACAAGAGACCCAGTACTTC.

V gene TRBV6-1 combines with J gene TRBJ1-2; D is perhaps TRBD1 (6 bases). Germline V CDR1 and CDR2: MNHNS, SASEGT. V lost 7 bases and J lost 4, with 13 bases in between. This CDR3 region has 13 residues. CDR3 residues: CASKYRTVYGYTF. As DNA, the CDR3 is TGTGCCAGCAAATACCGGACAGTCTATGGCTACACCTTC.

The V call is TRBV10-1, the J call TRBJ1-5; maybe TRBD1 (5 bases). V lost 6 bases, J lost 7 bases, and 13 bases lay in between. Germline CDR1 is WNHNN and CDR2 is SYGVQD (reference sequence). The CDR3 totals 13 residues. The CDR3 sequence is CASSGGAGQPQHF. The DNA for the CDR3 is TGCGCCAGCAGCGGGGGAGCGGGGCAGCCCCAGCATTTT.

The gene calls are TRBV28 and TRBJ2-1, with 8 positions matching TRBD1. CDR3 length: 15 amino acids. The V gene's germline CDR1 is MDHEN and CDR2 SYDVKM. Trimming at V came to 2 bases and at J to 7 bases, leaving 7 bases not matched to a gene. DNA for the CDR3: TGTGCCAGCAGTTTACCAGGACAGGGCTGGAATGAGCAGTTCTTC. It is translated as CASSLPGQGWNEQFF.

The chain uses TRBV11-2 and TRBJ2-2; 9 nucleotides agree with TRBD2. Looked up from germline, CDR1 is SGHAT and CDR2 is FQNNGV. Trimming cost V 4 bases and J 4 bases; bases outside gene matches: 7. The CDR3 spans 16 residues. This chain's CDR3 is CASSSSGTSFTGELFF. CDR3 DNA: TGTGCCAGCAGCTCCTCCGGGACTAGCTTCACCGGGGAGCTGTTTTTT.

The chain has TRBV7-3 and TRBJ2-2; the D is unclear. The CDR3 extends over 14 amino acids. Germline V lookup: CDR1 SGHTA, CDR2 FQGTGA. Trimming pared 2 bases from V and 1 base from J, leaving 5 bases between. The DNA for the CDR3 is TGTGCCAGCAGCTTAGGCAGGAACACCGGGGAGCTGTTTTTT. Encoded protein: CASSLGRNTGELFF.

The V and J genes are TRBV28 and TRBJ2-7; 10 bases match TRBD1. The CDR3 covers 17 residues. Trimming cost V 7 bases and J 2 bases; bases outside gene matches: 14. CDR1 and CDR2 from the germline V gene are MDHEN and SYDVKM. Here the CDR3 reads CASTPPGDGTGAYEQYF. CDR3 DNA: TGTGCCAGCACTCCTCCTGGGGATGGGACAGGGGCCTACGAGCAGTACTTC.

The CDR3 DNA reads TGCGCCAGCAGCCAACTACCAAGTTTCCTCCAACCCCTCTATGGCTACACCTTC. This gives the protein CASSQLPSFLQPLYGYTF. The chain couples TRBV4-1 to TRBJ1-2; D gene ambiguous. Germline CDR1 reads MGHRA; CDR2 reads YSYEKL. The CDR3 consists of 18 residues. Trimming cost V 2 bases and J 4 bases, with 23 bases left between them.

This rearrangement joins TRBV10-3 to TRBJ1-2; D not certain. The CDR3 runs to 13 residues. Trimming removed 7 bases at V and 2 bases at J, with 11 bases between. Germline V gene data show CDR1 as ENHRY and CDR2 as SYGVKD. CDR3 coding DNA: TGTGCCATCAAGGTAGGAGGAAACTATGGCTACACCTTC. It encodes CAIKVGGNYGYTF.

The gene calls are TRBV9 and TRBJ2-6, with D hard to call. The germline V gene encodes CDR1 SGDLS and CDR2 YYNGEE. The CDR3 covers 15 residues. V was clipped by 0 bases and J by 3 bases, with 7 bases between them. The CDR3 here is CASSVATGGANVLTF. CDR3 DNA: TGTGCCAGCAGCGTAGCTACTGGTGGGGCCAACGTCCTGACTTTC.

This rearrangement joins TRBV28 to TRBJ2-5; D uncertain. Trimming left V 5 bases short and J 4 bases short, with 11 bases between. This CDR3 has 13 amino acids. Germline V gives CDR1 MDHEN, CDR2 SYDVKM. This CDR3 reads CASSARSGETQYF. The CDR3 DNA reads TGTGCCAGCAGTGCGCGGTCGGGAGAGACCCAGTACTTC.

The J gene is TRBJ2-3, the V gene TRBV9; D is unresolved. This CDR3 comprises 13 residues. Germline values: CDR1 SGDLS, CDR2 YYNGEE. The germline V and J ends were trimmed by 7 bases and 6 bases, with 15 bases remaining between them. For the CDR3, the DNA is TGTGCCAGCGGGTTTTCGGTGGAGGATACGCAGTATTTT. Amino acid sequence: CASGFSVEDTQYF.